The T cell receptor (beta chain) described here comes from a study of T cells in Graves' hyperthyroidism and ophthalmopathy. The wider study: Initial diagnosis, before any treatment, was when peripheral blood was collected. Findings and limits, study-wide: Researchers found most expanded thyroid clonotypes above 0.001 in blood as well.

Germline V gene sequence: CDR1 MNHEY, CDR2 SMNVEV (reference sequence). The length of the CDR3 is 15 residues. V gave up 0 bases and J gave up 1 base, with 10 bases separating them. This clonotype has more than one count but fewer than ten. Antigen: not known. Using RNA transcripts as the source, TCR beta CDR3 regions were amplified. When the TCR CDR3 underwent first-round RT-PCR, the HTBI primer set was used. MiXCR was run by TCRdb on the multiplex PCR reads, yielding one entry per CDR3 protein. The data show around 700,000 distinct CDR3 sequences, around 19% seen once. Diagnosis rested on symptoms, serum thyroxine and TRAb, thyroid ultrasound, and orbital computed tomography. Before ophthalmopathy appeared, progressors gave blood at initial hyperthyroidism diagnosis.

The genes are TRBV27 and TRBJ2-7, with D hard to call. The source of this sequence is a woman aged 45-59 years with Graves' hyperthyroidism that later progressed to Graves' ophthalmopathy. Sequencing was carried out using blood. Here the CDR3 reads CASSLSSGSSYEQYF. In nucleotides, the CDR3 is TGTGCCAGCAGTTTATCGTCCGGTTCGTCCTACGAGCAGTACTTC.